Below are 7 T cell receptor beta chains sequenced from a single sample in a study of technical replicates of blood from several donors. Repertoires were generated with immunoSEQ multiplex PCR, while TCRdb's copy carries only in-frame clones and drops some. The data show 60,000 to 90,000 clones, approximately 96% seen once. The sequenced material came from T cells isolated from PBMCs. These receptors originate from a human donor in good health.

The gene calls are TRBV5-4 and TRBJ2-1; 8 nucleotides align to TRBD2. The CDR3 sequence is 16 residues long. Germline V gene sequence: CDR1 SGHNT, CDR2 YYREEE (reference sequence). The V segment lost 3 bases and the J segment 6 bases; nucleotides outside the gene matches: 11. The CDR3 sequence is CASSYRLARTRNEQFF. The CDR3, as DNA: TGTGCCAGCAGCTACCGACTAGCGAGGACCCGCAATGAGCAGTTCTTC.

The V gene is TRBV5-1, the J gene TRBJ2-3; 8 bases are shared with TRBD1. This CDR3 region has 16 residues. After removal of 2 bases from V and 6 bases from J, the junction contained 11 bases not matched to a gene. CDR1 and CDR2 (germline): SGHRS, YFSETQ. The CDR3 loop is CASSFHGQGNMDTQYF. CDR3 in DNA: TGCGCCAGCAGCTTCCACGGACAGGGTAATATGGATACGCAGTATTTT.

This chain uses TRBV1 with TRBJ1-2. TRBV1 is a known pseudogene. The CDR3 is made up of 16 amino acids. Written as DNA, the CDR3 is TGCACCAGCCCACACTTGGGGGGGAGGAACAACTATGGCTACACCTTC. Protein sequence: CTSPHLGGRNNYGYTF.

This CDR3 is CASKGQGAAYGYTF. The CDR3 DNA is TGTGCCAGCAAGGGACAGGGGGCTGCCTATGGCTACACCTTC. This rearrangement joins TRBV25-1 to TRBJ1-2; 12 nucleotides agree with TRBD1. V trimming: 7 bases; J trimming: 4 bases; junction bases outside the gene matches: 4. This CDR3 is built from 14 residues. The germline V gene encodes CDR1 MGHDK and CDR2 SYGVNS.

This chain links TRBV7-7 with TRBJ1-1; D is undetermined. Germline-derived CDR1 and CDR2 are SSHAT and FNYEAQ (reference sequence). The CDR3 loop spans 14 amino acids. The DNA of the CDR3 is TGTGCTATCGGGGAATTGGACTCCGGCAATTATGCTTTCTTT. Its translation is CAIGELDSGNYAFF.

CDR3 residues: CAIRVFGTGGMIDGYTF. CDR3 DNA sequence: TGTGCCATTAGGGTGTTCGGGACAGGAGGGATGATAGATGGCTACACCTTC. V is TRBV19 and J is TRBJ1-2; 8 bases line up with TRBD1. The ends lost 10 bases at V and 6 bases at J; junction bases unmatched: 22. The CDR3 consists of 17 residues. Looked up from germline, CDR1 is LNHDA and CDR2 is SQIVND (reference sequence).

This clone was observed once. The rearrangement joins TRBV4-2 to TRBJ2-1; 12 bases are a match to TRBD2. The CDR3 extends over 19 amino acids. Trimming took 4 bases from V and 7 from J; bases not matched to a gene: 17. Germline V gene data show CDR1 as LGHNA and CDR2 as YNFKEQ. The CDR3 region has the DNA TGTGCCAGCAGCCGGAGACTAGCGGGAGTACCAAGGGATTTTAATGAGCAGTTCTTC. This translates into CASSRRLAGVPRDFNEQFF.